This TCR beta chain was captured by sequencing in a study of cytomegalovirus exposure and HLA in healthy donors. Researchers ran the PCR with 60 Vbeta and 13 Jbeta primers. Method: immunoSEQ multiplex PCR; TCRdb's copy keeps in-frame clones and lacks some. Among some 150,000 clones listed, 70% to 80% were seen once. The ends lost 4 bases at V and 0 bases at J; junction bases unmatched: 13. Germline lookup yields CDR1 MGHRA and CDR2 YSYEKL. The CDR3 has 20 residues. This rearrangement joins TRBV4-1 to TRBJ2-1, with 12 bases matching TRBD2. The receptor's source is a female donor in good health and CMV-seronegative. Sequenced sample: PBMCs. In DNA, the CDR3 is TGCGCCAGCAGCCGGCATGGGACTAGCGGGTGGGCGAGCTCCTACAATGAGCAGTTCTTC. It codes for CASSRHGTSGWASSYNEQFF.